This T cell receptor beta chain was recovered during a study of shared clonotypes between healthy human individuals. On the study more broadly: The plates for each donor numbered three CD4 naive, three CD4 memory, two CD8 naive and one CD8 memory.

In the sorted-subset replicate PCRs, about 190 ng DNA, 25,000 to 35,000 T cell genomes, was used. This table comes from immunoSEQ multiplex PCR, and its TCRdb copy is limited to in-frame clones, with some not included. The table records hundreds of thousands of clones, around 78% of them present only once. Whole-study findings and limits: Blood was the only sampled material, and tissue repertoires likely differ.

This clone was counted a few times. The antigen is undetermined. V trimming: 0 bases; J trimming: 0 bases; junction bases outside the gene matches: 2. Germline CDR1 reads SGHNT; CDR2 reads YYREEE (reference sequence). CDR3 length equals 15 residues. The sequencing input was memory CD4+ T cells sorted from blood. The subset denotes: CD45RA-negative fraction. The source is a woman aged 25-40 years in good health. V is TRBV5-4 and J is TRBJ1-1; TRBD1 matches at 7 bases. CDR3 amino acids: CASSLEGAMNTEAFF. DNA of the CDR3: TGTGCCAGCAGCTTGGAGGGGGCTATGAACACTGAAGCTTTCTTT.